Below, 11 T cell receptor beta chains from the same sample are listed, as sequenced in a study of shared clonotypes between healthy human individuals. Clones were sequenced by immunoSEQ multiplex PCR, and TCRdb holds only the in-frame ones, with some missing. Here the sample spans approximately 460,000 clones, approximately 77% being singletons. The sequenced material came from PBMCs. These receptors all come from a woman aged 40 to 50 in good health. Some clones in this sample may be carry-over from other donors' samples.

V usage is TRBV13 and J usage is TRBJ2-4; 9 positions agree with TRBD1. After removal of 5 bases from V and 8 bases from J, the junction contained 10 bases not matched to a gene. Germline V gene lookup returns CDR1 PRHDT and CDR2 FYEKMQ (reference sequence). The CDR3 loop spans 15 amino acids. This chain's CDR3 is CASSRRDRDRDIQYF. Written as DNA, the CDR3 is TGTGCCAGCAGCCGGCGAGACCGGGACAGGGACATTCAGTACTTC.

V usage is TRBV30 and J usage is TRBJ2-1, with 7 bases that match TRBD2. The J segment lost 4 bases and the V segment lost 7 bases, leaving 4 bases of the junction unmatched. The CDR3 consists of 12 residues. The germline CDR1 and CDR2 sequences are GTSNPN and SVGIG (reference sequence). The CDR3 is CASLAVYNEQFF. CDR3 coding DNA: TGTGCCTCTCTAGCGGTATACAATGAGCAGTTCTTC.

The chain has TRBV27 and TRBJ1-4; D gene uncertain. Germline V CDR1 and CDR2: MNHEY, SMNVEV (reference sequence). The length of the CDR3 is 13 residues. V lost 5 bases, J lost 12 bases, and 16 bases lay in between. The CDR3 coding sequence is TGTGCCAGCAGTCCGGGCCCCGGGAGGGAACTGTTTTTT. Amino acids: CASSPGPGRELFF.

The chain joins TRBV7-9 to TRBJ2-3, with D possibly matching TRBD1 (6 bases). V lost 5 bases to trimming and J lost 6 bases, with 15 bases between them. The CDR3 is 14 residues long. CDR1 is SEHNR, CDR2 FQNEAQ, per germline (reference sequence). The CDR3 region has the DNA TGTGCCAGCAGCCAACAGGGTCCGGAGGATACGCAGTATTTT. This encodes CASSQQGPEDTQYF.

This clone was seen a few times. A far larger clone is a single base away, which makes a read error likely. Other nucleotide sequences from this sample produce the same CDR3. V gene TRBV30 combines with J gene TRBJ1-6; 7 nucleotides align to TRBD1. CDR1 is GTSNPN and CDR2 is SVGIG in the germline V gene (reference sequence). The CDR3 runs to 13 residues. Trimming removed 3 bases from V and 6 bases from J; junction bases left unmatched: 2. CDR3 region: CAWRRQGNSPLHF. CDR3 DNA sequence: TGTGCCTGGAGGCGACAGGGTAATTCACCCCTCCACTTT.

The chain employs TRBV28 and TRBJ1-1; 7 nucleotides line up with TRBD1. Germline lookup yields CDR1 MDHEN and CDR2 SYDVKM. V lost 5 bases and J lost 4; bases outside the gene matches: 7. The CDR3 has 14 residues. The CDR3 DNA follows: TGTGCCAGCAGTGCAGGGACAGCTTTCACTGAAGCTTTCTTT. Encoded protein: CASSAGTAFTEAFF.

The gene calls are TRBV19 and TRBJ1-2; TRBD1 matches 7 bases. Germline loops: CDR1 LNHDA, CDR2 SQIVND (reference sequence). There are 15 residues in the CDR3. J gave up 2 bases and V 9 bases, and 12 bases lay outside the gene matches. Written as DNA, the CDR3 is TGTGCCAGCCGGCGGCCGGGGACAGAAAACTATGGCTACACCTTC. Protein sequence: CASRRPGTENYGYTF.

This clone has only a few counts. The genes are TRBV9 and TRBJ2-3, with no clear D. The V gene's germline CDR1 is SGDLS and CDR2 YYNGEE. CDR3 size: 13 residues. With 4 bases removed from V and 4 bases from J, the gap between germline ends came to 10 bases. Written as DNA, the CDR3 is TGTGCCAGCAGCCCCCAAGTTGCAGATACGCAGTATTTT. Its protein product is CASSPQVADTQYF.

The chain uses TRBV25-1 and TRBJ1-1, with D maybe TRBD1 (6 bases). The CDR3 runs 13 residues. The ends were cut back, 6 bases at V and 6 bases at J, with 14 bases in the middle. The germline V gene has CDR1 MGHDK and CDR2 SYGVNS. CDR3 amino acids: CASSTTGLAEAFF. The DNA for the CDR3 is TGTGCCAGCAGCACCACAGGGCTCGCTGAAGCTTTCTTT.

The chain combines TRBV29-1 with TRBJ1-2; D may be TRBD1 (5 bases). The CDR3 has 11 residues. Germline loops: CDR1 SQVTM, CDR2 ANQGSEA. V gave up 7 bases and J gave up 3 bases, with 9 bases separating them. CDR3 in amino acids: CSAEGYYGYTF. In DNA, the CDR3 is TGCAGCGCCGAGGGGTACTATGGCTACACCTTC.

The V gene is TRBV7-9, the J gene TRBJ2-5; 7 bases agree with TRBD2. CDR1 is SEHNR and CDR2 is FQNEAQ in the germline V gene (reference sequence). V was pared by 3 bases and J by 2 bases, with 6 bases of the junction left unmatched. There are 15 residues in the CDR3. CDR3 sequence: CASSFPEGGQETQYF. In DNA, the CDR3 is TGTGCCAGCAGCTTCCCGGAGGGAGGGCAAGAGACCCAGTACTTC.